What follows are 28 T cell receptor beta chains derived from one specimen sequenced in a study of a mutant IDH1 vaccine in newly diagnosed glioma. Their antigens are not known. Assay: immunoSEQ multiplex PCR; the TCRdb copy retains only in-frame clones and omits some. The sample yields about 83,000 clones, approximately 78% seen once. Noted time point: week 47, end of study. Vaccine doses each comprised 300 ug of mutant IDH1 20-mer peptide, with topical imiquimod. Sequenced material: PBMCs, taken from a glioma patient whose treatment included an IDH1 peptide vaccine. These receptor sequences come from a man aged 40-55 years with glioma.

The J gene is TRBJ1-4, the V gene TRBV6-5; no reliable D call. The length of the CDR3 is 12 residues. V lost 5 bases, J lost 8 bases, and 9 bases lay in between. CDR1 is MNHEY and CDR2 is SVGAGI in the germline V gene. DNA for the CDR3: TGTGCCAGCAGTAAAGTTAAGGAAAAACTGTTTTTT. It translates to CASSKVKEKLFF.

This clone was seen a single time. This sequence joins TRBV5-1 and TRBJ2-5, with 7 nucleotides matching TRBD1. Germline lookup yields CDR1 SGHRS and CDR2 YFSETQ. The CDR3 length is 15 residues. V lost 1 base and J lost 5; bases outside the gene matches: 8. The CDR3 sequence: CASSLTSGGPETQYF. CDR3 coding DNA: TGCGCCAGCAGCTTGACTTCAGGGGGACCGGAGACCCAGTACTTC.

The chain has TRBV7-2 and TRBJ2-7; either TRBD1 or TRBD2 may supply D (5 bases each). Per the germline V gene, CDR1 is SGHTA and CDR2 is FQGNSA. V was trimmed by 5 bases and J by 2 bases, leaving 16 bases between them. CDR3 length equals 15 residues. The CDR3 DNA follows: TGTGCCAGCAGCCGAACCGGGACGCAAGCCTACGAGCAGTACTTC. Its translation is CASSRTGTQAYEQYF.

This chain connects TRBV18 to TRBJ2-7; weak D call: TRBD2 (5 bases). The CDR3 has 15 residues. Germline CDR1 and CDR2: KGHSH and LQKENI. V lost 6 bases and J lost 3, with 18 bases in between. The CDR3 here is CASSRDEGIGYEQYF. The CDR3, as DNA: TGTGCCAGCTCCCGCGACGAGGGAATTGGCTACGAGCAGTACTTC. The entire variable domain, with the rest obtained from reference TRBV18 and TRBJ2-7, is as follows: NAGVMQNPRHLVRRRGQEARLRCSPMKGHSHVYWYRQLPEEGLKFMVYLQKENIIDESGMPKERFSAEFPKEGPSILRIQQVVRGDSAAYFCASSRDEGIGYEQYFGPGTRLTVT.

This rearrangement joins TRBV5-1 to TRBJ2-7; the D gene is possibly TRBD2 (6 bases). This CDR3 spans 12 amino acids. The V gene lost 3 bases and the J gene lost 4 bases, with 8 bases spanning the gap. The V gene's germline CDR1 is SGHRS and CDR2 YFSETQ. The CDR3 reads CASSSGLYEQYF. The CDR3 DNA reads TGCGCCAGCAGCTCGGGACTTTACGAGCAGTACTTC.

Written as DNA, the CDR3 is TGTGCCAGCAGCCAAGTAGCTGGCAGAAGCAATCAGCCCCAGCATTTT. This sequence encodes CASSQVAGRSNQPQHF. V gene TRBV4-2 combines with J gene TRBJ1-5; the D is unclear. Trimming took off 1 base at V and 1 base at J, with 11 bases between the two ends. The CDR3 length is 16 residues. Germline CDR1 LGHNA, CDR2 YNFKEQ.

The V and J genes are TRBV6-5 and TRBJ2-7; the match to TRBD1 covers 9 bases. V lost 6 bases to trimming and J lost 0 bases; unmatched junction nucleotides: 3. CDR3 length: 14 residues. Looked up from germline, CDR1 is MNHEY and CDR2 is SVGAGI. The CDR3 nucleotides are TGTGCCAGCAGGGGACAGGGTACCTCCTACGAGCAGTACTTC. Translation gives CASRGQGTSYEQYF.

The chain links TRBV4-1 to TRBJ1-3, with D unresolved. V gave up 0 bases and J gave up 2 bases, with 8 bases separating them. This CDR3 is built from 15 residues. Germline CDR1 reads MGHRA; CDR2 reads YSYEKL. Here the CDR3 reads CASSQDPGTGNTIYF. CDR3 coding DNA: TGCGCCAGCAGCCAAGATCCCGGGACTGGAAACACCATATATTTT.

The chain recombines TRBV19 with TRBJ1-1, with D tentatively TRBD1 (5 bases). Germline V CDR1 and CDR2: LNHDA, SQIVND (reference sequence). V dropped 9 bases and J dropped 4 bases, with 27 bases sitting between them. The CDR3 totals 17 residues. The DNA for the CDR3 is TGTGCCAGCCGACAGTGGGGAACCTCGGGTCCTCTCACTGAAGCTTTCTTT. Protein sequence: CASRQWGTSGPLTEAFF.

Worth noting for this clone: One end of the junction fails to match germline, which may point to a read error. This rearrangement joins TRBV20-1 to TRBJ1-2; D not certain. Looked up from germline, CDR1 is DFQATT and CDR2 is SNEGSKA (reference sequence). The CDR3 covers 10 residues. For the CDR3, the DNA is TGCAGTGCCTCGACCGGGTTAGGGCTTTTC. It is translated as CSASTGLGLF.

The CDR3 coding sequence is TGTGCCAGCAGCTTAAAGGCGCAGGCCGAGCAGTACTTC. Residues: CASSLKAQAEQYF. The rearrangement links TRBV7-8 to TRBJ2-7; D remains unclear. The V end was cut by 2 bases, the J end by 6 bases, with 11 bases between. Per germline, CDR1 SGHVS and CDR2 FQNEAQ. The CDR3 runs to 13 residues.

The J gene is TRBJ2-5, the V gene TRBV14, with D uncertain. The CDR3 totals 12 residues. Germline V gene lookup returns CDR1 SGHDN and CDR2 FVKESK. Trimming shortened V by 0 bases and J by 4 bases, and 3 bases separated the two germline ends. CDR3 loop: CASSQEPETQYF. For the CDR3, the DNA is TGTGCCAGCAGCCAAGAACCAGAGACCCAGTACTTC.

The V call is TRBV10-3, the J call TRBJ2-7, with D unclear. Trimming shortened V by 6 bases and J by 7 bases, and 16 bases separated the two germline ends. The V gene's germline CDR1 is ENHRY and CDR2 SYGVKD. This CDR3 is built from 13 residues. CDR3 in amino acids: CAISQIEVAEQYF. CDR3 sequence (DNA): TGTGCCATCAGCCAAATAGAGGTGGCTGAGCAGTACTTC.

The J gene is TRBJ2-1, the V gene TRBV4-3; 8 nucleotides match TRBD2. V gave up 1 base and J gave up 8 bases; unmatched junction bases: 13. CDR1 and CDR2 from the germline V gene are LGHNA and YSLEER. The CDR3 spans 17 residues. The CDR3 nucleotides are TGCGCCAGCAGCCAAGGGGAGGGTAGCGGGACCAGAGATGAGCAGTTCTTC. Encoded protein: CASSQGEGSGTRDEQFF.

This clone showed up just a few times. This chain uses TRBV5-5 with TRBJ2-5; D possibly uses TRBD1 or TRBD2 (5 bases each). The CDR3 is made up of 15 amino acids. Trimming stripped 0 bases from V and 3 bases from J, with 12 bases between. Per germline, CDR1 SGHKS and CDR2 YYEKEE (reference sequence). CDR3 bases: TGTGCCAGCAGCTTGGCGCCCTGGGGGAAAGAGACCCAGTACTTC. Amino acid sequence: CASSLAPWGKETQYF.

The chain links TRBV15 to TRBJ2-1; D unresolved. The germline CDR1 and CDR2 sequences are LNHNV and YYDKDF (reference sequence). The CDR3 totals 15 residues. V lost 4 bases and J lost 10, with 20 bases in between. The CDR3 here is CATSTEKHGGREQFF. The CDR3 nucleotides are TGTGCCACCAGCACGGAGAAACACGGTGGTCGAGAGCAGTTCTTC.

Notes on this clone: An end of the junction differs from the germline gene, which may be a read error. This chain connects TRBV10-3 to TRBJ2-3, with 13 bases lining up with TRBD2. CDR1 ENHRY and CDR2 SYGVKD come from the germline V gene. The CDR3 covers 13 residues. DNA of the CDR3: TGTGCCATCAGCAACCTTACTAGCGGGGGGGCCAATTTT. Its protein product is CAISNLTSGGANF.

V is TRBV6-5 and J is TRBJ1-6; possible D gene TRBD1, 6 bases. The ends were cut back, 5 bases at V and 7 bases at J, with 12 bases in the middle. The length of the CDR3 is 14 residues. Per germline, CDR1 MNHEY and CDR2 SVGAGI. The CDR3 DNA reads TGTGCCAGCAGTCAACAGGGTCCCAATTCACCCCTCCACTTT. Amino acid sequence: CASSQQGPNSPLHF.

This chain uses TRBV18 with TRBJ2-1; D is perhaps TRBD2 (7 bases). Germline V gene sequence: CDR1 KGHSH, CDR2 LQKENI. V was shortened by 3 bases and J by 13 bases, with 22 bases between the two germline ends. The CDR3 spans 15 residues. The CDR3 sequence: CASSPPTGGRLHQFF. As DNA, the CDR3 is TGTGCCAGCTCACCTCCTACGGGGGGCAGACTACATCAGTTCTTC.

The chain couples TRBV5-1 to TRBJ1-2, with a weak D call TRBD1 (6 bases). Trimming took off 4 bases at V and 6 bases at J, with 16 bases between the two ends. The CDR3 runs to 14 residues. Germline loops: CDR1 SGHRS, CDR2 YFSETQ. The CDR3 sequence is CASSRSGAYDGYTF. CDR3 sequence (DNA): TGCGCCAGCAGCCGTTCGGGGGCTTATGATGGCTACACCTTC.

The V call is TRBV10-1, the J call TRBJ1-1; 7 bases agree with TRBD1. The junction had 4 bases not matched to a gene; V was cut back by 0 bases and J by 0 bases. Germline V gene sequence: CDR1 WNHNN, CDR2 SYGVQD (reference sequence). This CDR3 has 16 amino acids. CDR3 sequence reads: CASSESWDSVNTEAFF. In nucleotides, the CDR3 is TGCGCCAGCAGTGAGTCGTGGGACAGTGTGAACACTGAAGCTTTCTTT.

V usage is TRBV11-2 and J usage is TRBJ2-3; D remains unclear. The CDR3 spans 12 residues. Trimming left V 4 bases short and J 5 bases short, with 7 bases between. CDR1 and CDR2 from the germline V gene are SGHAT and FQNNGV. In DNA form, the CDR3 reads TGTGCCAGCAGCTGGGCTGGAGATACGCAGTATTTT. It codes for CASSWAGDTQYF.

The V call is TRBV19, the J call TRBJ1-1; tentative D call: TRBD1 (5 bases). This CDR3 has 15 residues. Germline values: CDR1 LNHDA, CDR2 SQIVND (reference sequence). Trimming cost V 3 bases and J 5 bases, with 16 bases left between them. The CDR3 coding sequence is TGTGCCAGTAGTATCGGCGGGGGATGGGTTACTGAAGCTTTCTTT. Protein product: CASSIGGGWVTEAFF.

The genes are TRBV10-2 and TRBJ2-7; maybe TRBD2 (6 bases). The CDR3 runs to 14 residues. V lost 2 bases and J lost 2, with 10 bases in between. CDR1 is WSHSY, CDR2 SAAADI, per germline. The CDR3, as DNA: TGCGCCAGCAGTGAGATAGCGGCAGCCTACGAGCAGTACTTC. Its protein product is CASSEIAAAYEQYF.

In this sample, this clone turned up a few times. The chain recombines TRBV11-2 with TRBJ1-1; D is unclear. Germline CDR1 reads SGHAT; CDR2 reads FQNNGV. Trimming removed 3 bases from V and 1 base from J, with 3 bases in between. This CDR3 is built from 12 residues. CDR3: CASSFSNTEAFF. CDR3 nucleotide sequence: TGTGCCAGCAGCTTCTCGAACACTGAAGCTTTCTTT. Combining the CDR3 with reference TRBV11-2 and TRBJ1-1 gives the whole variable domain EAGVAQSPRYKIIEKRQSVAFWCNPISGHATLYWYQQILGQGPKLLIQFQNNGVVDDSQLPKDRFSAERLKGVDSTLKIQPAKLEDSAVYLCASSFSNTEAFFGQGTRLTVV.

This sequence joins TRBV19 and TRBJ1-2; D gene unclear. The CDR3 is 12 residues long. Trimming took 7 bases from V and 2 from J, leaving 8 bases between them. CDR1 and CDR2 from the germline V gene are LNHDA and SQIVND (reference sequence). The CDR3 loop is CASNAGNYGYTF. CDR3 in DNA: TGTGCCAGTAATGCCGGGAACTATGGCTACACCTTC.

This clone was picked up a small number of times. This chain connects TRBV19 to TRBJ2-7; D is unclear. V lost 3 bases and J lost 2, with 11 bases in between. Looked up from germline, CDR1 is LNHDA and CDR2 is SQIVND (reference sequence). CDR3 size: 14 residues. The CDR3 coding sequence is TGTGCCAGTAGTATCGGGCAGGAAACCTACGAGCAGTACTTC. Encoded protein: CASSIGQETYEQYF.

The V call is TRBV6-1, the J call TRBJ1-6; D remains unclear. CDR1 and CDR2 (germline): MNHNS, SASEGT. Trimming left V 6 bases short and J 6 bases short, with 3 bases between. This CDR3 comprises 11 residues. The CDR3 sequence: CASSLNSPLHF. CDR3 DNA: TGTGCCAGCAGCCTTAATTCACCCCTCCACTTT.